The rows below give T cell receptor beta chains drawn from one sample of a study of Ad26.COV2.S vaccination and SARS-CoV-2 variants. This table comes from immunoSEQ multiplex PCR, and its TCRdb copy is limited to in-frame clones, with some not included. The sample lists 360,000 or so clones; about nine tenths were seen once. Sequences were derived from peripheral blood, sampled in a trial of Ad26.COV2.S vaccine versus placebo. The receptors were gathered from a person between 18 and 60 years old who received the Ad26.COV2.S COVID-19 vaccine or a placebo. The CDR3 runs from the conserved cysteine through the conserved F or W. The D gene is left open where the match is weak. Only part of the rows carry a size: once, few, many, or a class if the clone is expanded.

J: TRBJ2-5
D: .
size: .
V: TRBV11-2
DNA: TGTGCCAGCAGCTCGACCGAGACCCAGTACTTC
CDR3: CASSSTETQYF

J: TRBJ1-2
D: .
size: .
V: TRBV5-5
DNA: TGTGCCAGCAGCTTGTCGTGGGGGTCTGGCGGCTACACCTTC
CDR3: CASSLSWGSGGYTF

J: TRBJ2-5
D: TRBD2
size: .
V: TRBV3-1/TRBV3-2
DNA: TGTGCCAGCAGCCTGCGGACTAGCGGGGGGGAAGAGACCCAGTACTTC
CDR3: CASSLRTSGGEETQYF

J: TRBJ2-7
D: TRBD1
size: .
V: TRBV9
DNA: TGTGCCAGCAGCGTAGGGGGACAGATACTCTACGAGCAGTACTTC
CDR3: CASSVGGQILYEQYF

J: TRBJ2-6
D: .
size: .
V: TRBV11-2
DNA: TGTGCCAGCAGCTTAGTGGGGAGACAGCACTCTGGGGCCAACGTCCTGACTTTC
CDR3: CASSLVGRQHSGANVLTF

J: TRBJ2-5
D: TRBD2
size: .
V: TRBV6-5
DNA: TGTGCCATCGGACCGGGACTAGTGCCGGTGGCCCAGTACTTC
CDR3: CAIGPGLVPVAQYF

J: TRBJ2-3
D: TRBD1
size: .
V: TRBV18
DNA: TGTGCCAGCTCACCGGACAGGTACACAGATACGCAGTATTTT
CDR3: CASSPDRYTDTQYF

J: TRBJ1-2
D: .
size: .
V: TRBV7-9
DNA: TGTGCCAGCAGCTTAGCGCTTTCAGATACCGATAACTATGGCTACACCTTC
CDR3: CASSLALSDTDNYGYTF

J: TRBJ1-6
D: TRBD1
size: .
V: TRBV18
DNA: TGTGCCAGCTCACCGGCGGCCGACAGGGCGTACTCACCCCTCCACTTT
CDR3: CASSPAADRAYSPLHF

J: TRBJ2-3
D: TRBD2
size: .
V: TRBV7-3
DNA: TGTGCCAGCAGCTTAACTAGCGGGAGTGTTAATACGCAGTATTTT
CDR3: CASSLTSGSVNTQYF

J: TRBJ2-1
D: .
size: .
V: TRBV20-1
DNA: TGCAGTGCTAGACCAGTGAATGAGCAGTTCTTC
CDR3: CSARPVNEQFF

J: TRBJ2-6
D: .
size: .
V: TRBV7-9
DNA: TGTGCCAGCAGCTACCACAGGATCTCTGGGGCCAACGTCCTGACTTTC
CDR3: CASSYHRISGANVLTF

J: TRBJ1-6
D: .
size: .
V: TRBV6-5
DNA: TGTGCCAGCACGACGGGGGGGGCTCATTCACCCCTCCACTTT
CDR3: CASTTGGAHSPLHF

J: TRBJ1-1
D: .
size: .
V: TRBV6-5
DNA: TGTGCCAGCCAGCAACCGGGGATATTGAACACTGAAGCTTTCTTT
CDR3: CASQQPGILNTEAFF

J: TRBJ2-5
D: TRBD1
size: few
V: TRBV4-3
DNA: TGCGCCAGCAGCCAAGAAAGGACAGGGGGAGGAGAGACCCAGTACTTC
CDR3: CASSQERTGGGETQYF

J: TRBJ2-2
D: .
size: .
V: TRBV11-3
DNA: TGTGCCAGCAGCTTGGACAGTTTCAACACCGGGGAGCTGTTTTTT
CDR3: CASSLDSFNTGELFF

J: TRBJ1-1
D: .
size: once
V: TRBV18
DNA: TGTGCCAGCTCACCAGGCAGGTTGAACACTGAAGCTTTCTTT
CDR3: CASSPGRLNTEAFF

J: TRBJ1-6
D: .
size: .
V: TRBV4-3
DNA: TGCGCCAGCAGCCAAACGGGGATCAATTCACCCCTCCACTTT
CDR3: CASSQTGINSPLHF

J: TRBJ1-1
D: TRBD1
size: once
V: TRBV6-2/TRBV6-3
DNA: TGTGCCAGCAGTCGACAGGGGGCTTTGAACACTGAAGCTTTCTTT
CDR3: CASSRQGALNTEAFF

J: TRBJ1-6
D: .
size: .
V: TRBV18
DNA: TGTGCCAGCTCACCACAGGTGGATTCACCCCTCCACTTT
CDR3: CASSPQVDSPLHF

J: TRBJ1-1
D: .
size: .
V: TRBV21-1
DNA: TGTGCCAGCAGCAAAGCCAGGGGCGCCTTGAACACTGAAGCTTTCTTT
CDR3: CASSKARGALNTEAFF